This T cell receptor beta chain was obtained from a study of T cells after yellow fever vaccination. General observations from the study: Researchers noted that a small share of clonotypes showed up in both CD4 and CD8 compartments. Abundant clonotypes (contaminants from the bulk population) could be present in FACS-sorted repertoires.

TCRdb called the 5' RACE reads again in MiXCR, with one record for every CDR3 protein. The sample has some 350,000 distinct CDR3 sequences, roughly 4.3% seen once; the top ten hold just under 25%. As to this clonotype: Its antigen remains unknown.

The clonotype was recovered from a man aged 18-30 years who received the YFV17D yellow fever vaccine. This specimen was PBMCs, taken 5 days after the yellow fever booster vaccination.

CDR3: CASSPDLLQSLGENQPQHF. In nucleotides, the CDR3 is TGTGCCAGCAGCCCGGACCTGTTACAGTCTCTGGGGGAAAATCAGCCCCAGCATTTT. The chain carries TRBV12-1 and TRBJ1-5; the table's D gene call, TRBD1, was not cross checked with the DNA. TRBV12-1 represents a pseudogene. The CDR3 covers 19 residues.